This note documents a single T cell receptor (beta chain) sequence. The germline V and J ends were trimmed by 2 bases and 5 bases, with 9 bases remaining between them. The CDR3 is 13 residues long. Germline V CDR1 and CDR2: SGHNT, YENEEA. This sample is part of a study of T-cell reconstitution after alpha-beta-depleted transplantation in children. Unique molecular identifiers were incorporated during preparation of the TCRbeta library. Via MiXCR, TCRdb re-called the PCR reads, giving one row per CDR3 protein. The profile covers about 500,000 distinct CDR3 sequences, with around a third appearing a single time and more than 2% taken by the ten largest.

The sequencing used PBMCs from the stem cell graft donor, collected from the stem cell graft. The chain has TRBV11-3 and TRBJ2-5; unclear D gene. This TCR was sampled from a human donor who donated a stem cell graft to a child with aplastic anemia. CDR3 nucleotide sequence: TGTGCCAGCAGCTTACAGGAGTTGGAGACCCAGTACTTC. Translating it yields CASSLQELETQYF.